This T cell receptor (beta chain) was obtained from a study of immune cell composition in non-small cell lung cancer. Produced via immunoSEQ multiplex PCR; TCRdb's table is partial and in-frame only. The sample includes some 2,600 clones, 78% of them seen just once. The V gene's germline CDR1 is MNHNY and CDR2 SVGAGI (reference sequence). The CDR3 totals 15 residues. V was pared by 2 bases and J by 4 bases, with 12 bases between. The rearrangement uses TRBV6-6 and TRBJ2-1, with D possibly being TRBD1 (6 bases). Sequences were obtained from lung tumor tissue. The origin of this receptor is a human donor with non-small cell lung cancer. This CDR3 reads CASSYEDSRYNEQFF. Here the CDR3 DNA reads TGTGCCAGCAGTTACGAGGACAGCAGATACAATGAGCAGTTCTTC.